This T cell receptor beta chain came from a study of blood T cell repertoires in COVID-19 (dated by TCRdb to the early 2020s). Context from the whole study: Samples from collaborators originated in the United States, Italy and Spain and spanned both the acute and convalescent phases of COVID-19. The material from the prospective study consisted of cDNA or gDNA derived from T cells, B-cell-depleted T cells, or PBMCs. The dataset comprised deeply sampled blood TCRbeta repertoires from subjects exposed to, actively infected with, or recovered from COVID-19. Samples were obtained from the ongoing ImmuneRACE study (first 160 participants) and from over 1,000 subjects provided by 6 global collaborators. HLA class I and class II types, where available, came from metadata supplied by the sample provider rather than from assay-based typing. The sample metadata nearly always contained a de-identified subject ID, COVID-19 status, age in years and sex. The repertoires were made available in a free public database intended to serve as a resource for research on the immune response to SARS-CoV-2. What the authors observed across the whole study: Clinical and demographic metadata were provided uncurated, with the amount varying by source and participant.

In Seattle, one collaborating source enrolled patients while the infection was active and tracked those patients longitudinally over the course of disease. The collaborating institutions used their own protocols to collect whole blood in K2EDTA tubes. For TCRbeta analysis, collaborators shipped samples as frozen whole blood, isolated PBMCs, or DNA extracted from either of those sample types. A remark on this clone: Its antigen target is currently unknown. No clone much larger than this one lies a single base away; base qualities are absent.

As encoded in the germline V gene (reference sequence), CDR1 is SGHNT while CDR2 is YYREEE. The CDR3 covers 14 residues, taking in both the cysteine and the phenylalanine. Kept here is only the CDR3 DNA, which spans 42 bases and is read in frame from base 1. The V end loses 4 bases and the J end loses 7 bases, and a stretch of 14 bases separates them. TCRbeta CDR3 regions were amplified from genomic DNA by means of the immunoSEQ Assay, a bias-controlled multiplex PCR. Regarding the original processing steps: The number of nucleated cells in each sample was estimated from the amplification of reference gene primers within the assay. To quantify the absolute abundance of each unique TCRbeta CDR3 rearrangement, sequence reads were collapsed and filtered. For each sample, productive Simpson clonality was calculated as the square root of Simpson's diversity index across productive rearrangements. TCRdb re-hosts the immuneACCESS table, in-frame sequences only. Its copies lack some clones; in the studies checked, an unresolved V gene accounts for under half of them, and the cause for the rest is not known. Clone size and the V and J calls come from that table; the DNA yielded D and trimming. The sample has 400,000 to 450,000 clones on record, over 85% of them singletons. The leading ten clones occupy 0.8% to 1% of the sample.

The clonotype comes from a man between 18 and 35 years old with COVID-19, enrolled during active disease. Recombination linked TRBV5-4 to TRBJ2-2; the best D guess is TRBD2, with 6 bases matching. Source material: peripheral blood. The CDR3 region reads CASSRTDGGGELFF. The nucleotide sequence reads TGTGCCAGCAGCCGTACGGACGGGGGCGGGGAGCTGTTTTTT.